These 11 T cell receptor beta chains came from one sample sequenced in a study of blood T cell repertoires in COVID-19. The table came from immunoSEQ multiplex PCR; TCRdb's copy has only in-frame clones and leaves some out. The table shows fewer than 300,000 clones, with 82% occurring only once. The sequenced material came from peripheral blood. Receptors originate from a woman younger than 30 with acute or convalescent COVID-19.

The V gene is TRBV2, the J gene TRBJ2-7; D remains unclear. Trimming pared 6 bases from V and 2 bases from J, leaving 11 bases between. This CDR3 has 13 amino acids. The germline V gene encodes CDR1 SNHLY and CDR2 FYNNEI. The chain's CDR3 is CASRGRLTYEQYF. As DNA, the CDR3 is TGTGCCAGCAGGGGCAGGCTAACCTACGAGCAGTACTTC. Full variable domain (outside the CDR3, taken from reference TRBV2 and TRBJ2-7): EPEVTQTPSHQVTQMGQEVILRCVPISNHLYFYWYRQILGQKVEFLVSFYNNEISEKSEIFDDQFSVERPDGSNFTLKIRSTKLEDSAMYFCASRGRLTYEQYFGPGTRLTVT.

CDR3 nucleotides: TGTGCCAGCAGCCAGACAGGGGGCTCCTACGAGCAGTACTTC. Translated: CASSQTGGSYEQYF. The chain joins TRBV7-3 to TRBJ2-7, with TRBD1 matching over 9 bases. CDR1 and CDR2 (germline): SGHTA, FQGTGA. V gave up 5 bases and J gave up 0 bases; unmatched junction bases: 2. The CDR3 spans 14 residues.

This sequence joins TRBV29-1 and TRBJ1-2, with D possibly being TRBD1 (5 bases). CDR3 length equals 13 residues. V lost 3 bases and J 6 bases, leaving 14 bases between the germline ends. CDR1 is SQVTM, CDR2 ANQGSEA, per germline. In DNA form, the CDR3 reads TGCAGCGTTGAGGTGGACAATATAAATGGCTACACCTTC. It yields the protein CSVEVDNINGYTF.

The chain recombines TRBV5-1 with TRBJ2-5, with TRBD1 matching 8 bases. Looked up from germline, CDR1 is SGHRS and CDR2 is YFSETQ. The J segment lost 7 bases and the V segment lost 3 bases, leaving 5 bases of the junction unmatched. This CDR3 has 13 amino acids. The CDR3 reads CASSSGGEGTQYF. The CDR3 DNA reads TGCGCCAGCAGCTCAGGGGGCGAGGGGACCCAGTACTTC.

The chain carries TRBV7-8 and TRBJ1-5; D perhaps matches TRBD1 (5 bases). Trimming shortened V by 1 base and J by 3 bases, and 10 bases separated the two germline ends. CDR1 is SGHVS and CDR2 is FQNEAQ in the germline V gene. This CDR3 has 15 amino acids. This chain's CDR3 is CASSLGGNPNQPQHF. DNA of the CDR3: TGTGCCAGCAGCTTAGGGGGCAACCCCAATCAGCCCCAGCATTTT.

The chain links TRBV25-1 to TRBJ1-6; no definite D call. Germline V gene lookup returns CDR1 MGHDK and CDR2 SYGVNS. Trimming cost V 3 bases and J 11 bases, with 8 bases left between them. The CDR3 is made up of 12 amino acids. The CDR3 DNA follows: TGTGCCAGCAGTGATAAACATCCACCCCTCCACTTT. This gives the protein CASSDKHPPLHF. Drawing the rest from reference TRBV25-1 and TRBJ1-6, the complete variable domain is EADIYQTPRYLVIGTGKKITLECSQTMGHDKMYWYQQDPGMELHLIHYSYGVNSTEKGDLSSESTVSRIRTEHFPLTLESARPSHTSQYLCASSDKHPPLHFGNGTRLTVT.

The chain recombines TRBV23-1 with TRBJ1-1; D is ambiguous. TRBV23-1 is annotated as an ORF whose role is uncertain. The CDR3 has 12 amino acids. Trimming left V 4 bases short and J 3 bases short, with 6 bases between. CDR3 nucleotides: TGCGCCAGCAGTCGTTCGGACACTGAAGCTTTCTTT. It is translated as CASSRSDTEAFF.

This clone was picked up one time. This chain connects TRBV29-1 to TRBJ2-5; 15 positions match TRBD2. Germline V CDR1 and CDR2: SQVTM, ANQGSEA. V lost 7 bases, J lost 5 bases, and 17 bases stayed unmatched. The CDR3 totals 18 residues. The CDR3, as DNA: TGCAGCGCCCGGATAAGGACTAGCGGGAGGGCCTATCTCGAGACCCAGTACTTC. Translation: CSARIRTSGRAYLETQYF.

The chain is built from TRBV18 and TRBJ2-3; a weak D match, TRBD2 (5 bases). The V gene's germline CDR1 is KGHSH and CDR2 LQKENI. Trimming took off 4 bases at V and 4 bases at J, with 9 bases between the two ends. The CDR3 runs 13 residues. The DNA for the CDR3 is TGTGCCAGCTCACGGATTAGCGCAGATACGCAGTATTTT. As protein: CASSRISADTQYF. The whole variable domain, filled in from reference TRBV18 and TRBJ2-3, reads NAGVMQNPRHLVRRRGQEARLRCSPMKGHSHVYWYRQLPEEGLKFMVYLQKENIIDESGMPKERFSAEFPKEGPSILRIQQVVRGDSAAYFCASSRISADTQYFGPGTRLTVL.

The chain employs TRBV6-5 and TRBJ2-3, with 9 bases matching TRBD1. This CDR3 has 15 residues. CDR1 is MNHEY, CDR2 SVGAGI, per germline. V dropped 6 bases and J dropped 3; count of bases not matched to a gene: 7. In DNA, the CDR3 is TGTGCCAGCAGCCGTCCCGGGACAGGGACAGATACGCAGTATTTT. Its protein is CASSRPGTGTDTQYF.

The V and J genes are TRBV5-1 and TRBJ2-5; 7 positions agree with TRBD1. Germline loops: CDR1 SGHRS, CDR2 YFSETQ. V lost 4 bases, J lost 1 base, and 7 bases stayed unmatched. There are 15 residues in the CDR3. CDR3 sequence reads: CASSPGTVPQETQYF. CDR3 sequence (DNA): TGCGCCAGCAGCCCAGGGACAGTACCCCAAGAGACCCAGTACTTC.